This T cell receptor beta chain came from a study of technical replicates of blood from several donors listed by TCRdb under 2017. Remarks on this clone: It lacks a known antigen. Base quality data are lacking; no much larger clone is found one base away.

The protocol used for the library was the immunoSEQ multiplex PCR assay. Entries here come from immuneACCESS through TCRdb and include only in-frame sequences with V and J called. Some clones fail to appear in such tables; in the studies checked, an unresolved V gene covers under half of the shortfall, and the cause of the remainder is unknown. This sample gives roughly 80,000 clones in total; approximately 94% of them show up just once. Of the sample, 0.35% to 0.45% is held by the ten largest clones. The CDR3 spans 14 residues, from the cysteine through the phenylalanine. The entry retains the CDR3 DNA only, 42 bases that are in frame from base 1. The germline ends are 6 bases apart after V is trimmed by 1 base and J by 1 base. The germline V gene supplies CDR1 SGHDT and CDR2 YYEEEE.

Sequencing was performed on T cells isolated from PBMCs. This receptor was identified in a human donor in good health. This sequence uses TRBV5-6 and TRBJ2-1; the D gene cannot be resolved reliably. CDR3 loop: CASSLYQSYNEQFF. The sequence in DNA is TGTGCCAGCAGCTTGTACCAGTCCTACAATGAGCAGTTCTTC.